A single sample gave rise to the 9 T cell receptor beta chains below, sequenced in a study of vaccination and CD4 T cells after COVID-19. Sequence data for DNA of cultured CD4+ T cells were generated by the Oncomine TCR Beta short-read assay. TCRdb reprocessed the PCR reads via MiXCR and lists one record per CDR3 protein. Here the sample spans about 24,000 distinct CDR3 sequences, around 30% being singletons. Time point indicated: late sampling 161 to 241 days after vaccination in a few convalescent patients. Treatment in this sample: approximately 10-day PBMC culture with coronavirus spike peptide pools or control peptides (ViraFEST assay). These receptors lack a known antigen. Sequenced material: CD4+ T cells from blood, cultured in vitro, taken about 7 months after SARS-CoV-2 vaccination. Receptor source: a human donor who had recovered from COVID-19.

The V and J genes are TRBV15 and TRBJ2-1; 11 positions match TRBD1. This CDR3 is 21 amino acids long. From germline, CDR1 is LNHNV and CDR2 YYDKDF (reference sequence). J was trimmed by 6 bases and V by 0 bases; bases with no gene match: 19. The CDR3 region is CATSRDYVGQGALGGSNEQFF. The CDR3 region has the DNA TGTGCCACCAGCAGAGATTACGTAGGACAGGGGGCGCTTGGCGGGAGCAATGAGCAGTTCTTC.

The gene calls are TRBV28 and TRBJ1-2; D is perhaps TRBD1 (6 bases). In germline, CDR1 is MDHEN, CDR2 SYDVKM. This CDR3 has 15 residues. Trimming stripped 5 bases from V and 8 bases from J, with 21 bases between. CDR3 residues: CASSLRGTGGRGYTF. The CDR3 bases are TGTGCCAGCAGTCTCAGGGGTACCGGGGGAAGAGGCTACACCTTC.

This clonotype was recorded only once. This chain links TRBV18 with TRBJ1-2; D is ambiguous. Trimming removed 2 bases from V and 9 bases from J, with 13 bases in between. Germline V gene lookup returns CDR1 KGHSH and CDR2 LQKENI. The CDR3 runs 13 residues. CDR3: CASSPAAAESYTF. CDR3 DNA sequence: TGTGCCAGCTCACCAGCGGCAGCGGAAAGCTACACCTTC.

This clonotype was seen a few times. The rearrangement links TRBV7-2 to TRBJ1-6; 9 positions match TRBD1. Germline-derived CDR1 and CDR2 are SGHTA and FQGNSA. The V segment lost 2 bases and the J segment 10 bases; nucleotides outside the gene matches: 6. CDR3 length: 15 residues. The CDR3 nucleotides are TGTGCCAGCAGCTTAAACAGGGGGCGCCTATCACCCCTCCACTTT. It translates to CASSLNRGRLSPLHF.

This chain links TRBV28 with TRBJ2-3; the match to TRBD2 covers 8 bases. The CDR3 runs to 16 residues. V lost 8 bases to trimming and J lost 2 bases; unmatched junction nucleotides: 12. Germline V CDR1 and CDR2: MDHEN, SYDVKM. Here the CDR3 reads CASYPSGRLNTDTQYF. CDR3 sequence (DNA): TGTGCCAGCTACCCCAGCGGGAGACTAAACACAGATACGCAGTATTTT.

About this clonotype itself: A read error may account for a junction end that differs from germline. This chain connects TRBV7-7 to TRBJ2-2; D is perhaps TRBD1 or TRBD2 (5 bases each). The CDR3 spans 14 residues. Germline CDR1 SSHAT, CDR2 FNYEAQ (reference sequence). The CDR3 region is CASSLAQGTGEQFF. The CDR3 region has the DNA TGTGCCAGCAGCTTAGCGCAGGGCACCGGGGAGCAGTTTTTT.

V and J are TRBV28 and TRBJ2-7; D might be TRBD1 (6 bases). Germline V CDR1 and CDR2: MDHEN, SYDVKM. The CDR3 totals 14 residues. V lost 5 bases and J lost 2, with 13 bases in between. The CDR3 sequence: CASSPSDRPYEQYF. Here the CDR3 DNA reads TGTGCCAGCAGTCCCTCGGACAGACCCTACGAGCAGTACTTC. The variable domain in full, with the rest retrieved from reference TRBV28 and TRBJ2-7, is DVKVTQSSRYLVKRTGEKVFLECVQDMDHENMFWYRQDPGLGLRLIYFSYDVKMKEKGDIPEGYSVSREKKERFSLILESASTNQTSMYLCASSPSDRPYEQYFGPGTRLTVT.

This clonotype was counted between two and nine times. This chain links TRBV6-5 with TRBJ2-3, with D perhaps TRBD2 (6 bases). The CDR3 contains 15 residues. V lost 4 bases to trimming and J lost 0 bases, with 11 bases between them. Germline lookup yields CDR1 MNHEY and CDR2 SVGAGI. The CDR3: CASSFSGTSTDTQYF. CDR3 nucleotide sequence: TGTGCCAGCAGTTTTAGCGGAACTAGCACAGATACGCAGTATTTT.

This clonotype was detected a few times. The genes are TRBV20-1 and TRBJ2-3; 11 positions match TRBD2. Germline values: CDR1 DFQATT, CDR2 SNEGSKA (reference sequence). The CDR3 is 16 amino acids. V gave up 3 bases and J gave up 2 bases; unmatched junction bases: 7. The CDR3, as DNA: TGCAGTGCTAGCTTAAGACTAGCGGGAACCACAGATACGCAGTATTTT. Translated, it gives CSASLRLAGTTDTQYF.